This TCR beta chain was profiled in a study of blood T cells in healthy people across ages. Combining a sample-barcoded 5' primer with a J-beta primer mix, a second PCR ran for roughly 6 to 11 cycles. TCRdb itself ran the 5' RACE reads through MiXCR, one entry per CDR3 protein. The sample has some 1.4 million distinct CDR3 sequences; approximately 38% are singletons. Looked up from germline, CDR1 is ENHRY and CDR2 is SYGVKD. With 2 bases clipped from V and 0 bases from J, the junction kept 8 bases outside the gene matches. The CDR3 is 19 amino acids. This TCR derives from a woman between 18 and 29 years old in good health. The rearrangement joins TRBV10-3 to TRBJ1-6, with TRBD1 matching 9 bases. Sequenced input: blood. The CDR3 DNA reads as TGTGCCATCAGTGAGATGGGGACAGGGATTAGCTCCTATAATTCACCCCTCCACTTT. Translation: CAISEMGTGISSYNSPLHF.